This record concerns one TCR beta chain sequence. The antigen is unknown. The data were obtained in a study of cytomegalovirus exposure and HLA in healthy donors. The primer mix had 60 Vbeta and 13 Jbeta primers. Only in-frame clones appear in the TCRdb table, and some are missing; sequencing was by immunoSEQ multiplex PCR. The top ten clones hold 0.95% to 1.5% of a sample with 75,000 to 100,000 clones, around 73% of them seen once. The V gene's germline CDR1 is MNHEY and CDR2 SVGAGI. V lost 5 bases, J lost 4 bases, and 15 bases lay in between. There are 15 residues in the CDR3. Study-wide results and limits: Most likely, a cluster of highly shared sequence variants arose as a sequencing artifact.

The sample was PBMCs. This receptor was identified in a female donor in good health and CMV-seronegative. The chain links TRBV6-5 to TRBJ2-1; D is possibly TRBD2 (6 bases). CDR3 residues: CASSPSGGLYNEQFF. The CDR3 region has the DNA TGTGCCAGCAGTCCCAGTGGGGGGTTATACAATGAGCAGTTCTTC.